This T cell receptor (beta chain) appears in the sequencing data of a study of blood T cell repertoires in COVID-19. This table comes from immunoSEQ multiplex PCR, and its TCRdb copy is limited to in-frame clones, with some not included. The table shows roughly 54,000 clones, with about nine tenths occurring only once. Germline loops: CDR1 MDHEN, CDR2 SYDVKM. The CDR3 sequence is 16 residues long. Trimming cost V 5 bases and J 1 base; bases outside gene matches: 5. The sequence came from a human donor in a cohort sampled during active COVID-19. The gene calls are TRBV28 and TRBJ2-2; 9 positions match TRBD2. Sequencing used peripheral blood. The CDR3 nucleotides read TGTGCCAGCAGTCCGCCGCGGGGGGGGAACACCGGGGAGCTGTTTTTT. Its protein product is CASSPPRGGNTGELFF. Supplemented by reference TRBV28 and TRBJ2-2, the full variable domain reads DVKVTQSSRYLVKRTGEKVFLECVQDMDHENMFWYRQDPGLGLRLIYFSYDVKMKEKGDIPEGYSVSREKKERFSLILESASTNQTSMYLCASSPPRGGNTGELFFGEGSRLTVL.